Listed here are 30 T cell receptor beta chains from one sample, sequenced in a study of cytomegalovirus exposure and HLA in healthy donors. PCR primers comprised 60 Vbeta and 13 Jbeta primers. Sequencing used immunoSEQ multiplex PCR; TCRdb keeps in-frame clones, though not all of them. This sample carries 75,000 to 90,000 clones, roughly 72% of them seen once, and the ten largest clones take approximately 12%. Source material: PBMCs. The origin of the receptors is a woman in her 40s in good health and CMV-seropositive.

Concerning this clone: A read error may account for a junction end that differs from germline. This rearrangement joins TRBV7-9 to TRBJ1-1; D gene ambiguous. The length of the CDR3 is 12 residues. Germline V gives CDR1 SEHNR, CDR2 FQNEAQ (reference sequence). CDR3 protein: CSSSPDSIRAFF. The CDR3, as DNA: TGTTCCAGCAGCCCCGACTCAATTCGGGCTTTCTTT.

The CDR3 sequence is CASSPRQGQETQYF. For the CDR3, the DNA is TGTGCCAGCAGCCCCAGACAGGGACAAGAGACCCAGTACTTC. V gene TRBV5-4 combines with J gene TRBJ2-5; TRBD1 aligns across 7 bases. With V trimmed by 4 bases and J by 2 bases, 5 bases remained unmatched. The CDR3 extends over 14 amino acids. The germline CDR1 and CDR2 sequences are SGHNT and YYREEE (reference sequence).

Notes on this clone: A junction end diverges from the germline sequence, so it may reflect a read error. The chain uses TRBV30 and TRBJ1-2, with a weak D call TRBD1 (6 bases). Germline CDR1 and CDR2: GTSNPN and SVGIG (reference sequence). The CDR3 runs to 14 residues. CDR3 nucleotide sequence: TGTGCCTGGAGTGTAAACAGGGCCAACTATGGCTACCCCTTC. This encodes CAWSVNRANYGYPF.

This clone was recorded once. V usage is TRBV29-1 and J usage is TRBJ1-5; 9 bases line up with TRBD1. The germline gives CDR1 SQVTM, CDR2 ANQGSEA. The J segment lost 3 bases and the V segment lost 6 bases, leaving 3 bases of the junction unmatched. This CDR3 comprises 13 residues. The CDR3 loop is CSVRTGDNQPQHF. As DNA, the CDR3 is TGCAGCGTCAGGACAGGGGACAATCAGCCCCAGCATTTT.

This clone ranks as medium-sized (0.01 to 0.1%). The V and J genes are TRBV5-6 and TRBJ1-4; maybe TRBD1 (5 bases). Germline CDR1 and CDR2: SGHDT and YYEEEE. Deletions cut 0 bases from V and 3 bases from J, with 6 bases between. This CDR3 has 14 amino acids. The CDR3 DNA is TGTGCCAGCAGCTTGGGGGGGGCTAATGAAAAACTGTTTTTT. Its protein product is CASSLGGANEKLFF. Supplemented by reference TRBV5-6 and TRBJ1-4, the full variable domain reads DAGVTQSPTHLIKTRGQQVTLRCSPKSGHDTVSWYQQALGQGPQFIFQYYEEEERQRGNFPDRFSGHQFPNYSSELNVNALLLGDSALYLCASSLGGANEKLFFGSGTQLSVL.

The chain has TRBV6-4 and TRBJ1-2; D ambiguous. V dropped 3 bases and J dropped 8 bases, with 22 bases sitting between them. The CDR3 runs 16 residues. Germline V lookup: CDR1 MRHNA, CDR2 SNTAGT. The CDR3 is CASSEAAGNSRGGYTF. The CDR3 DNA reads as TGTGCCAGCAGTGAGGCGGCGGGAAACAGCCGAGGGGGCTACACCTTC.

The V call is TRBV5-1, the J call TRBJ2-5; TRBD1 aligns across 11 bases. The tail of the sequence fits TRBJ2-7 better, so the J call may be wrong. This CDR3 spans 14 amino acids. CDR1 and CDR2 (germline): SGHRS, YFSETQ. The CDR3 DNA is TGCGCCAGCAGCTGGGGACAGGGGGGTTACGAGCAGTACTTC. It codes for CASSWGQGGYEQYF.

The CDR3, as DNA: TGTGCCAGCAGCCCGGGGGACAGGGGTAACTATGGCTACACCTTC. It specifies CASSPGDRGNYGYTF. The chain joins TRBV5-6 to TRBJ1-2; TRBD1 agrees at 10 bases. Germline loops: CDR1 SGHDT, CDR2 YYEEEE. J gave up 1 base and V 4 bases, and 4 bases lay outside the gene matches. The CDR3 covers 15 residues.

This clone came up once. The CDR3 nucleotides read TGTGCCAGCAGTTACAGCCGCCAAAGGGGGAATGAAAAACTGTTTTTT. Residues: CASSYSRQRGNEKLFF. V is TRBV6-5 and J is TRBJ1-4; possible D gene TRBD1, 6 bases. Deletions cut 2 bases from V and 5 bases from J, with 15 bases between. Germline V gene data show CDR1 as MNHEY and CDR2 as SVGAGI. CDR3 length: 16 amino acids.

This chain connects TRBV30 to TRBJ1-5; 7 bases are shared with TRBD1. The CDR3 consists of 17 residues. The junction had 15 bases not matched to a gene; V was cut back by 7 bases and J by 0 bases. The V gene's germline CDR1 is GTSNPN and CDR2 SVGIG (reference sequence). The DNA for the CDR3 is TGTGCCTCGCCGCGACAGGGAAAAGGGCGTAGCAATCAGCCCCAGCATTTT. Encoded protein: CASPRQGKGRSNQPQHF.

CDR3 protein: CASRTGETGGRGYTF. CDR3 bases: TGCGCCAGCAGGACCGGTGAGACAGGGGGCCGAGGCTACACCTTC. The rearrangement uses TRBV5-1 and TRBJ1-2; 10 bases map to TRBD1. Germline assignment: CDR1 SGHRS and CDR2 YFSETQ. The V gene end was trimmed by 5 bases and the J gene end by 8 bases; junction bases not matched to a gene: 12. The CDR3 runs to 15 residues.

The chain is built from TRBV11-2 and TRBJ1-4; 8 positions match TRBD1. The length of the CDR3 is 17 residues. Trimming cost V 5 bases and J 8 bases; bases outside gene matches: 16. The germline V gene has CDR1 SGHAT and CDR2 FQNNGV. The chain's CDR3 is CASSESQAGGWWEKLFF. DNA of the CDR3: TGTGCCAGCAGCGAAAGTCAAGCAGGGGGCTGGTGGGAAAAACTGTTTTTT.

The genes are TRBV7-2 and TRBJ2-7; no firm D call. Germline V gene data show CDR1 as SGHTA and CDR2 as FQGNSA. The germline V and J ends were trimmed by 2 bases and 5 bases, with 10 bases remaining between them. The CDR3 loop spans 13 amino acids. The CDR3 protein is CASSLQQKNEQYF. The CDR3, as DNA: TGTGCCAGCAGCTTACAACAGAAAAACGAGCAGTACTTC. Complete variable domain (other parts from reference TRBV7-2 and TRBJ2-7): GAGVSQSPSNKVTEKGKDVELRCDPISGHTALYWYRQSLGQGLEFLIYFQGNSAPDKSGLPSDRFSAERTGGSVSTLTIQRTQQEDSAVYLCASSLQQKNEQYFGPGTRLTVT.

The chain joins TRBV29-1 to TRBJ2-1, with 14 bases lining up with TRBD2. V gave up 7 bases and J gave up 2 bases; unmatched junction bases: 1. Germline-derived CDR1 and CDR2 are SQVTM and ANQGSEA. This CDR3 has 14 amino acids. CDR3 sequence (DNA): TGCAGCGCGGGACTAGCGGGAGCCTACAATGAGCAGTTCTTC. Translation gives CSAGLAGAYNEQFF.

The chain has TRBV10-3 and TRBJ2-7, with 9 bases lining up with TRBD2. Losses at the gene ends were 10 bases for V and 3 bases for J; bases not matched to a gene: 4. CDR1 is ENHRY and CDR2 is SYGVKD in the germline V gene. The CDR3 runs 12 residues. CDR3 sequence reads: CATSGNNYEQYF. CDR3 coding DNA: TGTGCCACTAGCGGGAATAACTACGAGCAGTACTTC.

The chain employs TRBV6-1 and TRBJ1-4; TRBD1 is a possible D gene (5 bases). From germline, CDR1 is MNHNS and CDR2 SASEGT. The CDR3 contains 15 residues. The V end was cut by 1 base, the J end by 5 bases, with 11 bases between. CDR3 in DNA: TGTGCCAGCAGTGAAGTAAGGAACAGGAATGAAAAACTGTTTTTT. Translation: CASSEVRNRNEKLFF.

The chain has TRBV5-1 and TRBJ1-5, with a weak D call TRBD1 (5 bases). V was clipped by 3 bases and J by 3 bases, with 10 bases between them. The CDR3 sequence is 14 residues long. Per germline, CDR1 SGHRS and CDR2 YFSETQ. The CDR3 sequence: CASSWGVDNQPQHF. CDR3 DNA: TGCGCCAGCAGCTGGGGGGTTGACAATCAGCCCCAGCATTTT. The full variable domain, rest sourced from reference TRBV5-1 and TRBJ1-5, is KAGVTQTPRYLIKTRGQQVTLSCSPISGHRSVSWYQQTPGQGLQFLFEYFSETQRNKGNFPGRFSGRQFSNSRSEMNVSTLELGDSALYLCASSWGVDNQPQHFGDGTRLSIL.

Concerning this clone itself: The junction and the germline gene differ at one end; a read error may be behind it. The chain recombines TRBV7-7 with TRBJ2-3; possible D gene TRBD1, 6 bases. The germline CDR1 and CDR2 sequences are SSHAT and FNYEAQ (reference sequence). The CDR3 is 17 amino acids. This CDR3 is CASSLLPFGRGQDTQYF. CDR3 coding DNA: TGTGCTAGCAGCCTCCTCCCGTTCGGACGGGGACAAGATACGCAGTATTTT.

The CDR3 coding sequence is TGTGCCAGCAGCTTAGGGGACTCTCCTCCGGATACGCAGTATTTT. Protein product: CASSLGDSPPDTQYF. The rearrangement uses TRBV7-9 and TRBJ2-3; D might be TRBD2 (6 bases). Germline V CDR1 and CDR2: SEHNR, FQNEAQ (reference sequence). The CDR3 consists of 15 residues. Trimming took off 1 base at V and 6 bases at J, with 14 bases between the two ends.

The chain joins TRBV4-2 to TRBJ1-1; the match to TRBD1 covers 9 bases. The CDR3 length is 18 residues. J gave up 2 bases and V 1 base, and 11 bases lay outside the gene matches. CDR1 is LGHNA and CDR2 is YNFKEQ in the germline V gene. CDR3 in amino acids: CASSQGTGGASSNTEAFF. CDR3 in DNA: TGTGCCAGCAGCCAAGGAACAGGGGGCGCGAGTTCTAACACTGAAGCTTTCTTT.

J is TRBJ1-2 and V is TRBV7-9, with 8 bases matching TRBD1. With 5 bases clipped from V and 3 bases from J, the junction kept 11 bases outside the gene matches. Germline values: CDR1 SEHNR, CDR2 FQNEAQ (reference sequence). CDR3 length: 16 amino acids. As DNA, the CDR3 is TGTGCCAGCAGCCCGCCGTTGGACAGGGTAGACTATGGCTACACCTTC. It encodes CASSPPLDRVDYGYTF.

The gene calls are TRBV5-6 and TRBJ2-3; no definite D call. The CDR3 totals 12 residues. V lost 4 bases and J lost 1, with 4 bases in between. From germline, CDR1 is SGHDT and CDR2 YYEEEE. CDR3 DNA sequence: TGTGCCAGCAGCCCTGGCACAGATACGCAGTATTTT. As protein: CASSPGTDTQYF.

The chain recombines TRBV27 with TRBJ2-1; 7 bases line up with TRBD2. The V segment lost 7 bases and the J segment 7 bases; nucleotides outside the gene matches: 19. This CDR3 is 17 amino acids long. Germline CDR1 reads MNHEY; CDR2 reads SMNVEV (reference sequence). The CDR3 region has the DNA TGTGCCAGCACCCCCCAAGGAGGAGCGGGGCCTACGAATGAGCAGTTCTTC. It yields the protein CASTPQGGAGPTNEQFF.

The V and J genes are TRBV5-4 and TRBJ2-5; D possibly corresponds to TRBD1 (6 bases). Germline values: CDR1 SGHNT, CDR2 YYREEE (reference sequence). The germline V and J ends were trimmed by 1 base and 3 bases, with 16 bases remaining between them. The CDR3 sequence is 16 residues long. The CDR3 sequence is CASSLRGNREEETQYF. CDR3 in DNA: TGTGCCAGCAGCTTGCGCGGTAACAGGGAAGAAGAGACCCAGTACTTC.

This clone was counted between two and nine times. The chain combines TRBV18 with TRBJ2-5; unclear D gene. The CDR3 runs 13 residues. Looked up from germline, CDR1 is KGHSH and CDR2 is LQKENI. V lost 3 bases, J lost 3 bases, and 8 bases lay in between. The CDR3 coding sequence is TGTGCCAGCTCACCTATAACGGAAGAGACCCAGTACTTC. Its protein is CASSPITEETQYF.

By proportion, this clone is medium-sized. CDR3 sequence: CASTERQGLSYEQYF. CDR3 coding DNA: TGTGCCAGCACCGAAAGACAGGGACTGTCCTACGAGCAGTACTTC. The J gene is TRBJ2-7, the V gene TRBV7-9; TRBD1 might be the D (7 bases). The germline V and J ends were trimmed by 7 bases and 1 base, with 17 bases remaining between them. The CDR3 runs 15 residues. Germline V gene sequence: CDR1 SEHNR, CDR2 FQNEAQ (reference sequence).

The chain is built from TRBV11-2 and TRBJ1-1, with 8 bases lining up with TRBD1. The CDR3 consists of 15 residues. The V segment lost 1 base and the J segment 5 bases; nucleotides outside the gene matches: 6. Per the germline V gene, CDR1 is SGHAT and CDR2 is FQNNGV. CDR3 sequence (DNA): TGTGCCAGCAGCTTAGTGCAGGGGGCTATGACTGAAGCTTTCTTT. This sequence encodes CASSLVQGAMTEAFF.

This sequence joins TRBV12-5 and TRBJ1-3; no reliable D call. Germline CDR1 is LGHNT and CDR2 is FRNRAP. Trimming cost V 5 bases and J 0 bases, with 2 bases left between them. There are 12 residues in the CDR3. CDR3 sequence: CASGLSGNTIYF. As DNA, the CDR3 is TGTGCTAGTGGTCTCTCTGGAAACACCATATATTTT.

This sequence joins TRBV5-1 and TRBJ2-7, with 9 bases fitting TRBD2. The CDR3 runs to 14 residues. Germline V gene sequence: CDR1 SGHRS, CDR2 YFSETQ. The J segment lost 2 bases and the V segment lost 6 bases, leaving 6 bases of the junction unmatched. The CDR3: CASKPSGATYEQYF. Written as DNA, the CDR3 is TGCGCCAGCAAGCCTAGCGGGGCTACCTACGAGCAGTACTTC.

V is TRBV30 and J is TRBJ1-5, with D possibly TRBD1 on 6 matching bases. Germline V CDR1 and CDR2: GTSNPN, SVGIG (reference sequence). This CDR3 region has 13 residues. Between the trimmed V and J ends, which lost 2 bases and 2 bases, there was a span of 7 bases. DNA of the CDR3: TGTGCCTGGAGTAAGGGGGGCAATCAGCCCCAGCATTTT. It is translated as CAWSKGGNQPQHF.